Given below is one TCR beta chain in context. Trimming cost V 3 bases and J 5 bases, with 16 bases left between them. The CDR3 runs 15 residues. Germline loops: CDR1 LNHDA, CDR2 SQIVND (reference sequence). The data originate from a study of cytomegalovirus exposure and HLA in healthy donors. The PCR made use of 60 Vbeta and 13 Jbeta primers. The assay was immunoSEQ multiplex PCR, and TCRdb's table has in-frame clones only and misses some. The sample has 100,000 to 150,000 clones; the top ten hold roughly 2.7%. Sequencing was done on a sample of PBMCs. This chain joins TRBV19 and TRBJ1-2, with TRBD1 as a possible D gene (5 bases). The clonotype comes from a man aged 25 to 45 in good health and CMV-seronegative. CDR3 bases: TGTGCCAGTAGTATCACGCGGGGCAGTAGATATGGCTACACCTTC. Residues: CASSITRGSRYGYTF. Looking up the rest from reference TRBV19 and TRBJ1-2 gives the full variable domain: DGGITQSPKYLFRKEGQNVTLSCEQNLNHDAMYWYRQDPGQGLRLIYYSQIVNDFQKGDIAEGYSVSREKKESFPLTVTSAQKNPTAFYLCASSITRGSRYGYTFGSGTRLTVV.